What follows describes a single T cell receptor (beta chain). The junction departs from germline at one end; a sequencing error may be responsible. The germline V gene encodes CDR1 SGHTA and CDR2 FQGNSA. The CDR3 length is 14 residues. The data stem from a study of T cells in Graves' hyperthyroidism and ophthalmopathy. Clinical symptoms, serum thyroxine, TRAb, thyroid ultrasound and orbital computed tomography informed diagnoses. Fresh peripheral blood, around 9.3 ml of it, supplied the PBMCs. Amplified regions were TCR beta CDR3 sequences from RNA transcripts. TCR CDR3 regions were first amplified by RT-PCR with HTBI primers. TCRdb reprocessed the multiplex PCR reads via MiXCR and lists one record per CDR3 protein. Of around 800,000 distinct CDR3 sequences listed, about two fifths are singletons.

The sample taken for sequencing was blood. This clonotype was obtained from a man between 18 and 29 years old with Graves' hyperthyroidism. This chain uses TRBV7-2 with TRBJ2-5, with 8 bases fitting TRBD1. CDR3 DNA: TGTGCCAGCAGCAAGGACAGGGTTATGGAGACCAAGTACTTC. Translation: CASSKDRVMETKYF.